These 3 T cell receptor beta chains were sequenced from one sample in a study of blood T cells in healthy people across ages. Next came a second PCR, run for roughly 7 to 12 cycles, which used a sample-barcoded 5' primer along with a J-beta primer mix. TCRdb re-called the 5' RACE reads through MiXCR, storing one row per CDR3 protein. The sample yields approximately 680,000 distinct CDR3 sequences, 32% seen once. The sample was blood. The receptors shown here come from a woman aged 80 or over in good health.

The J gene is TRBJ2-1, the V gene TRBV7-6; a possible D gene is TRBD1 (6 bases). The J call could be wrong; TRBJ2-7 is a better fit for the DNA end. The CDR3 length is 16 residues. The germline gives CDR1 SGHVS, CDR2 FNYEAQ. Here the CDR3 reads CASSFLAGASYNEQYF. In nucleotides, the CDR3 is TGTGCCAGCAGCTTCCTAGCAGGGGCCTCCTACAATGAGCAGTACTTC.

The gene calls are TRBV6-5 and TRBJ1-6; a weak D match, TRBD1 (5 bases). There are 16 residues in the CDR3. The germline CDR1 and CDR2 sequences are MNHEY and SVGAGI. Trimming shortened V by 7 bases and J by 0 bases, and 13 bases separated the two germline ends. The CDR3 coding sequence is TGTGCCAGCAACCGGGGGGGGGGCTCCTATAATTCACCCCTCCACTTT. Translation: CASNRGGGSYNSPLHF.

This clonotype was counted between two and nine times. The gene calls are TRBV10-2 and TRBJ2-7; D uncertain. This CDR3 is built from 16 residues. Germline-derived CDR1 and CDR2 are WSHSY and SAAADI. The germline V and J ends were trimmed by 2 bases and 0 bases, with 14 bases remaining between them. CDR3 sequence (DNA): TGCGCCAGCAGTGAGGTTTTGCCGGGCTCCTCCTACGAGCAGTACTTC. Its translation: CASSEVLPGSSYEQYF.